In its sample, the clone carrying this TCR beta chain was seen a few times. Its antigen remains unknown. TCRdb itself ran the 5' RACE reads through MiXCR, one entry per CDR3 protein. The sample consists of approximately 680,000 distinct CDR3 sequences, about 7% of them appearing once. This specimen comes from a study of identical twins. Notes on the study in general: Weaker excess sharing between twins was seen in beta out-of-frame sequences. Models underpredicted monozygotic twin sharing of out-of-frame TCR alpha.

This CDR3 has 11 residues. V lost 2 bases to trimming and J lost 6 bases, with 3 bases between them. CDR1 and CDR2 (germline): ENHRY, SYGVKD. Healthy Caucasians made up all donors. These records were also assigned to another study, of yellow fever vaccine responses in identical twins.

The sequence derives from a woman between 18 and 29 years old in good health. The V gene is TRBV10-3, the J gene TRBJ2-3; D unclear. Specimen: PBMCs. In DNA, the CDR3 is TGTGCCATCAGTGAGAGCGATACGCAGTATTTT. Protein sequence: CAISESDTQYF.